This TCR beta chain derives from a study of T cells in localized non-small cell lung cancer. Study-wide results and limits: Within adjacent lung there appeared a median around 57 of the top 100 tumor clones.

The germline CDR1 and CDR2 sequences are SGHAT and FQNNGV. The CDR3 length is 12 residues. V shed 4 bases and J shed 6 bases, with 8 bases lying between them. Produced via immunoSEQ multiplex PCR; TCRdb's table is partial and in-frame only. The data show around 79,000 clones, roughly 80% seen once. About this clone: Its antigen is unidentified.

Specimen: PBMCs, collected before any cancer treatment. The sequence came from a man aged 35 to 69 with stage II squamous cell lung carcinoma. The chain combines TRBV11-2 with TRBJ2-3; maybe TRBD1 (6 bases). The CDR3 bases are TGTGCCAGCAGCTCTGACAGGGATACGCAGTATTTT. Amino acids: CASSSDRDTQYF.